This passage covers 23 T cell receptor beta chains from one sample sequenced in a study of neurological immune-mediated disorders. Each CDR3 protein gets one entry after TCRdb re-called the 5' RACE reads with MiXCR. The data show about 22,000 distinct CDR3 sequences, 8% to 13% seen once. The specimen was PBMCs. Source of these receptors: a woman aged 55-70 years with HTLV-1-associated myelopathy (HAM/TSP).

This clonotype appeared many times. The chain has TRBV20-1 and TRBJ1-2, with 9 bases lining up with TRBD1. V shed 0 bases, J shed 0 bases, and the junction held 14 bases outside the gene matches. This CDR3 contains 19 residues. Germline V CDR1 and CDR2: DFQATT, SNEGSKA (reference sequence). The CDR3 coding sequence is TGCAGTGCTAGAGATCGGATGACAGGGGGATCCGGGTCTAACTATGGCTACACCTTC. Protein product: CSARDRMTGGSGSNYGYTF.

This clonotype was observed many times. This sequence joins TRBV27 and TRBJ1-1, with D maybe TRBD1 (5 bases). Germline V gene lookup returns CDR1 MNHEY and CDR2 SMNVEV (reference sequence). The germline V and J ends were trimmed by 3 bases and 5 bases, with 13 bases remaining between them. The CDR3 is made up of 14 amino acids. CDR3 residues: CASSFSIGGTEAFF. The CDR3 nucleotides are TGTGCCAGCAGTTTCTCTATTGGGGGTACTGAAGCTTTCTTT.

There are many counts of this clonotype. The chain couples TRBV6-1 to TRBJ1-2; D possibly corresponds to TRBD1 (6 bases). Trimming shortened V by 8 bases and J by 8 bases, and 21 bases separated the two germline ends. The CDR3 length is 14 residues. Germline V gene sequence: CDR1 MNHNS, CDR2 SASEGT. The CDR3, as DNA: TGTGCCAGCCAGGACAGACCACTCTATGGCGGCTACACCTTC. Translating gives CASQDRPLYGGYTF.

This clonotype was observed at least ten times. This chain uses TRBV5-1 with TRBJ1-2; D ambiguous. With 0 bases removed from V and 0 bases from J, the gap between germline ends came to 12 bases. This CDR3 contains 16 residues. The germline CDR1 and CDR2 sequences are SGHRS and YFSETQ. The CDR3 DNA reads TGCGCCAGCAGCTTGGATGGCAGATCCTCTAACTATGGCTACACCTTC. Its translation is CASSLDGRSSNYGYTF.

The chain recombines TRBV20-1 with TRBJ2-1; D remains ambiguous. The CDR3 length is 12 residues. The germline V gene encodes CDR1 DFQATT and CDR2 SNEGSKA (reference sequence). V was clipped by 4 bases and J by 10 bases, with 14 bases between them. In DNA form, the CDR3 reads TGCAGTGCTAAAGTCGGCTACACGGAGCAGTTCTTC. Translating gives CSAKVGYTEQFF.

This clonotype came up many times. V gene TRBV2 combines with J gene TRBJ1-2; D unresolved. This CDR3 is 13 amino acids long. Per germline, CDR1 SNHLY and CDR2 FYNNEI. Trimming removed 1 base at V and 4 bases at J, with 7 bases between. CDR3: CASSEGSGYGYTF. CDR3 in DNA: TGTGCCAGCAGTGAAGGGAGTGGCTATGGCTACACCTTC.

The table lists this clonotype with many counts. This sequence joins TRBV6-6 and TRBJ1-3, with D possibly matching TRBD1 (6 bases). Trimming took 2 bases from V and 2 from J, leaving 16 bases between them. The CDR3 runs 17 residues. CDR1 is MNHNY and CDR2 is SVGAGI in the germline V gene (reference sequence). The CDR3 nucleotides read TGTGCCAGCAGTTACGTAGCGGGGGCTTTCGCTGGAAACACCATATATTTT. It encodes CASSYVAGAFAGNTIYF.

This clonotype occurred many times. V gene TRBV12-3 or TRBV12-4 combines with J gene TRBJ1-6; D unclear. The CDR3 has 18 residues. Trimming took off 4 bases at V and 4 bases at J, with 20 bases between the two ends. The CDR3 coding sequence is TGTGCCAGCAGTTCCGGTCGGAGGGCCGAGATTTATAATTCACCCCTCCACTTT. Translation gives CASSSGRRAEIYNSPLHF.

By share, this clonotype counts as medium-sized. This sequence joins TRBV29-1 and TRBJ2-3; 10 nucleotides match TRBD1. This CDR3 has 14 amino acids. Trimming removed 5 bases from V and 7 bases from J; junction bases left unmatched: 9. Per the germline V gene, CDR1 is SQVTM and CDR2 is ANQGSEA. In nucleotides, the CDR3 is TGCAGCGTTACCGGGACAGGGGCGAGGAATACGCAGTATTTT. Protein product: CSVTGTGARNTQYF.

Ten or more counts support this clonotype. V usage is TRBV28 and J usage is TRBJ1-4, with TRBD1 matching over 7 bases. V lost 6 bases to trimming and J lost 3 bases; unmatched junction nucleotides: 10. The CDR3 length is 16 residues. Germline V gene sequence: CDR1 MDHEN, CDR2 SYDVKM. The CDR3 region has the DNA TGTGCCAGCAGCCCTCGGCTCGGGACAGCTAATGAAAAACTGTTTTTT. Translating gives CASSPRLGTANEKLFF.

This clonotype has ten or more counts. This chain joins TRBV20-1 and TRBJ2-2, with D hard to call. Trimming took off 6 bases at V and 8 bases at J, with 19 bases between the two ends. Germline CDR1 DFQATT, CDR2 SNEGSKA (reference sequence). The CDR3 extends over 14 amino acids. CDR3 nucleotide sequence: TGCAGTGCCCGCGTGGGAAGGCTATCGGGGGAGCTGTTTTTT. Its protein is CSARVGRLSGELFF.

CDR3 DNA sequence: TGTGCCAGCAGTTACTCGAGGTCCGGACAGGGGACCACAGATACGCAGTATTTT. Translated, it gives CASSYSRSGQGTTDTQYF. The chain joins TRBV6-2 or TRBV6-3 to TRBJ2-3; 9 positions match TRBD1. Germline CDR1 and CDR2: MNHEY and SVGEGT. CDR3 size: 18 residues. The junction had 9 bases not matched to a gene; V was cut back by 0 bases and J by 2 bases.

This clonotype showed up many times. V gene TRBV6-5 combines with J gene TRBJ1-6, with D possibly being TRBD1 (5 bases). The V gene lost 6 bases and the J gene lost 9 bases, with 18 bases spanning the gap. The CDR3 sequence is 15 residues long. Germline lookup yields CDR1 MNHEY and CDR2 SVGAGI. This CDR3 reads CASRFQQGGGSPLHF. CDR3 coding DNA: TGTGCCAGCAGATTCCAGCAGGGCGGTGGTTCACCCCTCCACTTT.

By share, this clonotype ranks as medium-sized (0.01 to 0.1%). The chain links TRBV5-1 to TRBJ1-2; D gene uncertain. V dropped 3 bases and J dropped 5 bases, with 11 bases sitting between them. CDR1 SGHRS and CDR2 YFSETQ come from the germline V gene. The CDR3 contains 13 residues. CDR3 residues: CASSSRIGYGYTF. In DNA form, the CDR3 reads TGCGCCAGCAGCTCACGAATTGGGTATGGCTACACCTTC.

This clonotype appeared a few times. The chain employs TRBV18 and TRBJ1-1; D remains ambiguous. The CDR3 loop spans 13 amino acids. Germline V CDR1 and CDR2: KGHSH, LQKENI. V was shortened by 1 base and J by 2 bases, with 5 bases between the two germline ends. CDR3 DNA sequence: TGTGCCAGCTCACCACAGGAAAACACTGAAGCTTTCTTT. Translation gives CASSPQENTEAFF.

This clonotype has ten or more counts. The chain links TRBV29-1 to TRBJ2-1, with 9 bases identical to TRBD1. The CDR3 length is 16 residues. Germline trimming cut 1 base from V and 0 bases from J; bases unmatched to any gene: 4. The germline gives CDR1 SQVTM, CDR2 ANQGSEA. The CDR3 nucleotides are TGCAGCGTTGAAGGGGACAGGGCAAGCTCCTACAATGAGCAGTTCTTC. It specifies CSVEGDRASSYNEQFF.

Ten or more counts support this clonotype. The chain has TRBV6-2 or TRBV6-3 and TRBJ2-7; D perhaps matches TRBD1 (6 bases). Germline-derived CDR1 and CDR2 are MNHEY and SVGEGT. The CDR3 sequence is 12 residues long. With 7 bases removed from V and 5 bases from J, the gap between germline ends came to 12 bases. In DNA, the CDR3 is TGTGCCAGCACAAAACAGGGAAACGAGCAGTACTTC. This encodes CASTKQGNEQYF.

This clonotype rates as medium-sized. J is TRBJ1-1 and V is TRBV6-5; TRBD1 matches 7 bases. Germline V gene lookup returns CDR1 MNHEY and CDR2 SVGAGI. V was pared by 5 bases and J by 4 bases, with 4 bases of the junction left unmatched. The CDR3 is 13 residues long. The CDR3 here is CASSDRVGTEAFF. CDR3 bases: TGTGCCAGCAGTGACAGGGTAGGCACTGAAGCTTTCTTT.

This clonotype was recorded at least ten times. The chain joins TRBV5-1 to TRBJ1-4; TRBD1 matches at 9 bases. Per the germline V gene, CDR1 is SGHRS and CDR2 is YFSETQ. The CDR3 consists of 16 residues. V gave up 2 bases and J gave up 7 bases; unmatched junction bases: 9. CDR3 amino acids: CASSFHPGQGGEKLFF. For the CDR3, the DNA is TGCGCCAGCAGCTTTCATCCGGGACAGGGAGGTGAAAAACTGTTTTTT.

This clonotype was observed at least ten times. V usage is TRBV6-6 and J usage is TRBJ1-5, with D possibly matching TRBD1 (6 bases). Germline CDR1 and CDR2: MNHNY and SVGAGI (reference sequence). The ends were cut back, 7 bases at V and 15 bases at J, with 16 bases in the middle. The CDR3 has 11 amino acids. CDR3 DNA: TGTGCCAGCACCGACGGACAGCGACGGCATTTT. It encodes CASTDGQRRHF.

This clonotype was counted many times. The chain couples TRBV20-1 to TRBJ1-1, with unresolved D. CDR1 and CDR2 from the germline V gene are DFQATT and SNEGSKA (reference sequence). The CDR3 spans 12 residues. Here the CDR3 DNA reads TGCCCCCTTGAGGGTCCTGACACTGAAGCTTTCTTT. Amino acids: CPLEGPDTEAFF.

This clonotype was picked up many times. The CDR3 nucleotides are TGTGCCTGGGGGAAGAGACAGGTGAACACTGAAGCTTTCTTT. Its translation: CAWGKRQVNTEAFF. The chain links TRBV30 to TRBJ1-1; tentative D call: TRBD1 (6 bases). Germline loops: CDR1 GTSNPN, CDR2 SVGIG (reference sequence). CDR3 length equals 14 residues. Between the trimmed V and J ends, which lost 5 bases and 0 bases, there was a span of 13 bases.

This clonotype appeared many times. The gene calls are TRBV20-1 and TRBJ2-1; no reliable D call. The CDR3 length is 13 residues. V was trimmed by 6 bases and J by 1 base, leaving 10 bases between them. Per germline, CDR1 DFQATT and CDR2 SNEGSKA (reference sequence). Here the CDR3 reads CSAPLASYNEQFF. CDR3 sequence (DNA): TGCAGTGCCCCACTGGCGTCCTACAATGAGCAGTTCTTC.